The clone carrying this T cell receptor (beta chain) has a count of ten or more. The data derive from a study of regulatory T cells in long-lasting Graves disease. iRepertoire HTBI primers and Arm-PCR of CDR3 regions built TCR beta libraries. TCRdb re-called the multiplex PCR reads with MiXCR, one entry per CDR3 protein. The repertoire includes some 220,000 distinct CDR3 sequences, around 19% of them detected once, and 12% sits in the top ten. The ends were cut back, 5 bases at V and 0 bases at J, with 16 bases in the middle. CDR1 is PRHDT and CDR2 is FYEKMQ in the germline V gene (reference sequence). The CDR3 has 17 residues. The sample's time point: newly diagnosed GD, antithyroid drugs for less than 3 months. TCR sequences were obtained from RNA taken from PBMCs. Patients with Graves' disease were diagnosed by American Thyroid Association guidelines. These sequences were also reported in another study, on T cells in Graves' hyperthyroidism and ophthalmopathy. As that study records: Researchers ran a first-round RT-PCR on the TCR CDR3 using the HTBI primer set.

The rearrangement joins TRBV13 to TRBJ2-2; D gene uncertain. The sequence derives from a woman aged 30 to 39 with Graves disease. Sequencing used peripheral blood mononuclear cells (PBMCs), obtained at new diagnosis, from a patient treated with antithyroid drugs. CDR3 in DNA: TGTGCCAGCAGCCCCCCTTGGCCGTCCACGAACACCGGGGAGCTGTTTTTT. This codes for CASSPPWPSTNTGELFF.